These 17 T cell receptor beta chains originate from one sample sequenced in a study of CD8 T cells in Susac syndrome. Random hexamers served to reverse transcribe about 0.45 to 1 ug RNA. MiXCR, run by TCRdb on the immunoSEQ multiplex PCR reads, gives a single entry per CDR3 protein. The sample has roughly 100,000 distinct CDR3 sequences, just under 95% seen once; the top ten hold roughly 0.3%. The specimen sequenced was CD4+ T cells from PBMCs. Receptors were obtained from a human donor with Susac syndrome.

V is TRBV9 and J is TRBJ2-3, with D possibly matching TRBD2 (5 bases). Germline V gives CDR1 SGDLS, CDR2 YYNGEE. V lost 2 bases and J 0 bases, leaving 10 bases between the germline ends. The CDR3 has 15 residues. Here the CDR3 DNA reads TGTGCCAGCAGCGTGGAGGCGCTCAGCACAGATACGCAGTATTTT. It translates to CASSVEALSTDTQYF.

The chain carries TRBV28 and TRBJ2-1; 7 bases are a match to TRBD1. Germline lookup yields CDR1 MDHEN and CDR2 SYDVKM. Unmatched junction bases numbered 14, after V lost 5 bases and J lost 7 bases. This CDR3 is built from 16 residues. Here the CDR3 DNA reads TGTGCCAGCAGTCTTAGTCCAGGGGGAGTAGAGAATGAGCAGTTCTTC. Protein: CASSLSPGGVENEQFF. Using reference TRBV28 and TRBJ2-1 for the parts outside the CDR3, the full variable domain is DVKVTQSSRYLVKRTGEKVFLECVQDMDHENMFWYRQDPGLGLRLIYFSYDVKMKEKGDIPEGYSVSREKKERFSLILESASTNQTSMYLCASSLSPGGVENEQFFGPGTRLTVL.

The CDR3 bases are TGCAGTGCACCGATGGTCTCCAGGGTCCTCCAGTACTTC. Protein: CSAPMVSRVLQYF. The chain links TRBV20-1 to TRBJ2-7, with TRBD1 as a possible D gene (5 bases). Germline CDR1 is DFQATT and CDR2 is SNEGSKA (reference sequence). The CDR3 loop spans 13 amino acids. V lost 6 bases, J lost 10 bases, and 22 bases lay in between.

This chain uses TRBV12-3 or TRBV12-4 with TRBJ1-5; unclear D gene. This CDR3 contains 13 residues. Between the trimmed V and J ends, which lost 5 bases and 3 bases, there was a span of 8 bases. Here the CDR3 reads CASSPRLNQPQHF. CDR3 nucleotides: TGTGCCAGCAGTCCACGACTCAATCAGCCCCAGCATTTT.

The chain couples TRBV20-1 to TRBJ2-1, with D maybe TRBD2 (6 bases). V was clipped by 6 bases and J by 8 bases, with 11 bases between them. The CDR3 has 11 residues. In germline, CDR1 is DFQATT, CDR2 SNEGSKA (reference sequence). CDR3 loop: CSARLVDEQFF. In DNA form, the CDR3 reads TGCAGTGCCAGACTAGTGGATGAGCAGTTCTTC.

The chain joins TRBV13 to TRBJ2-2; possible D gene TRBD1, 6 bases. The CDR3 contains 16 residues. The germline gives CDR1 PRHDT, CDR2 FYEKMQ (reference sequence). V dropped 1 base and J dropped 5 bases, with 14 bases sitting between them. CDR3 region: CASSLEEVTGTGELFF. The CDR3 nucleotides are TGTGCCAGCAGCTTAGAAGAGGTAACAGGGACCGGGGAGCTGTTTTTT.

The sample holds one count of this clonotype. J is TRBJ1-2 and V is TRBV20-1; TRBD1 might be the D (5 bases). Germline V lookup: CDR1 DFQATT, CDR2 SNEGSKA (reference sequence). This CDR3 is built from 12 residues. With 5 bases removed from V and 6 bases from J, the gap between germline ends came to 13 bases. The CDR3 here is CSAHPGGDGYTF. For the CDR3, the DNA is TGCAGTGCTCACCCAGGAGGGGATGGCTACACCTTC.

The count of this clonotype is one. The V and J genes are TRBV9 and TRBJ2-3, with TRBD2 matching 7 bases. V gave up 6 bases and J gave up 1 base; unmatched junction bases: 2. The CDR3 runs to 13 residues. In germline, CDR1 is SGDLS, CDR2 YYNGEE. The CDR3 here is CASNAGGTDTQYF. In DNA, the CDR3 is TGTGCCAGCAATGCGGGGGGCACAGATACGCAGTATTTT.

A few counts support this clonotype. The chain links TRBV11-2 to TRBJ2-7; D remains unclear. Germline V gene lookup returns CDR1 SGHAT and CDR2 FQNNGV. CDR3 length: 13 residues. The V gene lost 5 bases and the J gene lost 2 bases, with 10 bases spanning the gap. In DNA, the CDR3 is TGTGCCAGCAGCAGAGACACGACCTACGAGCAGTACTTC. Protein: CASSRDTTYEQYF.

The chain recombines TRBV20-1 with TRBJ2-7; no reliable D call. This CDR3 has 12 amino acids. The germline V and J ends were trimmed by 3 bases and 1 base, with 7 bases remaining between them. Germline V lookup: CDR1 DFQATT, CDR2 SNEGSKA (reference sequence). The CDR3 loop is CSASGWSYEQYF. For the CDR3, the DNA is TGCAGTGCTAGTGGGTGGTCCTACGAGCAGTACTTC.

This clonotype was counted once. The rearrangement uses TRBV28 and TRBJ1-5, with a weak D call TRBD1 (5 bases). Trimming shortened V by 11 bases and J by 1 base, and 12 bases separated the two germline ends. Per the germline V gene, CDR1 is MDHEN and CDR2 is SYDVKM. CDR3 length: 13 residues. The CDR3 DNA follows: TGTGCCGGCCAAGGGACGAGCAATCAGCCCCAGCATTTT. It codes for CAGQGTSNQPQHF.

This chain uses TRBV7-9 with TRBJ1-6; D remains unclear. The V gene lost 2 bases and the J gene lost 15 bases, with 11 bases spanning the gap. Germline loops: CDR1 SEHNR, CDR2 FQNEAQ (reference sequence). CDR3 length equals 12 residues. CDR3 bases: TGTGCCAGCAGCTTAAAGGTTACGTTCCTCCACTTT. Translation gives CASSLKVTFLHF. Complete variable domain (other parts from reference TRBV7-9 and TRBJ1-6): DTGVSQNPRHKITKRGQNVTFRCDPISEHNRLYWYRQTLGQGPEFLTYFQNEAQLEKSRLLSDRFSAERPKGSFSTLEIQRTEQGDSAMYLCASSLKVTFLHFGNGTRLTVT.

The chain links TRBV27 to TRBJ2-1; TRBD1 agrees at 7 bases. This CDR3 region has 16 residues. V trimming: 4 bases; J trimming: 9 bases; junction bases outside the gene matches: 15. The V gene's germline CDR1 is MNHEY and CDR2 SMNVEV (reference sequence). CDR3 DNA sequence: TGTGCCAGCAGTTACCGAGGGGGACAGACCCGGGGTGAGCAGTTCTTC. Translating it yields CASSYRGGQTRGEQFF.

V usage is TRBV9 and J usage is TRBJ1-1; D is unresolved. CDR1 and CDR2 from the germline V gene are SGDLS and YYNGEE. Trimming took off 2 bases at V and 2 bases at J, with 7 bases between the two ends. The CDR3 extends over 13 amino acids. CDR3 sequence reads: CASSVGINTEAFF. CDR3 bases: TGTGCCAGCAGCGTCGGGATCAACACTGAAGCTTTCTTT.

The V call is TRBV5-1, the J call TRBJ2-2; tentatively, D is TRBD1 or TRBD2 (7 bases each). The CDR3 totals 14 residues. Germline CDR1 SGHRS, CDR2 YFSETQ. V dropped 4 bases and J dropped 6 bases, with 13 bases sitting between them. DNA of the CDR3: TGCGCCAGCAGCCGGGACAGCGGGGCCGGGGAGCTGTTTTTT. Protein product: CASSRDSGAGELFF.

This chain's CDR3 is CASRDKYNEQFF. The CDR3 nucleotides read TGTGCCAGCAGGGACAAGTACAATGAGCAGTTCTTC. V gene TRBV6-2 or TRBV6-3 combines with J gene TRBJ2-1; perhaps TRBD1 as D (5 bases). Trimming left V 6 bases short and J 4 bases short, with 7 bases between. Germline CDR1 MNHEY, CDR2 SVGEGT. The CDR3 spans 12 residues.

V gene TRBV20-1 combines with J gene TRBJ1-1; D unresolved. V dropped 3 bases and J dropped 5 bases, with 13 bases sitting between them. CDR3 length: 13 amino acids. From germline, CDR1 is DFQATT and CDR2 SNEGSKA (reference sequence). CDR3: CSASRGMSTEAFF. Here the CDR3 DNA reads TGCAGTGCTAGCCGGGGAATGAGTACTGAAGCTTTCTTT.